The next 22 T cell receptor beta chains were all read from a single sample in a study of regulatory T cells in long-lasting Graves disease. Building of the TCR beta libraries involved iRepertoire HTBI primers and Arm-PCR of CDR3 regions. In TCRdb, the multiplex PCR reads were re-called with MiXCR into one record per CDR3 protein. The sample has around 500,000 distinct CDR3 sequences, roughly 13% seen once. As to time point: newly diagnosed GD, antithyroid drugs for less than 3 months. With RNA extracted from PBMCs as input, the TCR library was made. The same sample was also used in a study of T cells in Graves' hyperthyroidism and ophthalmopathy.

This specimen consisted of peripheral blood mononuclear cells (PBMCs), obtained at new diagnosis, from a patient treated with antithyroid drugs. All receptors derive from a man aged 30-40 years with Graves disease.

The genes are TRBV18 and TRBJ1-5; D might be TRBD1 (5 bases). V lost 6 bases, J lost 3 bases, and 18 bases lay in between. The length of the CDR3 is 16 residues. CDR1 is KGHSH and CDR2 is LQKENI in the germline V gene. CDR3 amino acids: CASSRGTGQTNQPQHF. CDR3 in DNA: TGTGCCAGCTCCCGTGGAACAGGCCAAACCAATCAGCCCCAGCATTTT. Complete variable domain (other parts from reference TRBV18 and TRBJ1-5): NAGVMQNPRHLVRRRGQEARLRCSPMKGHSHVYWYRQLPEEGLKFMVYLQKENIIDESGMPKERFSAEFPKEGPSILRIQQVVRGDSAAYFCASSRGTGQTNQPQHFGDGTRLSIL.

This clonotype was seen repeatedly, ten times or more. The chain links TRBV6-1 to TRBJ2-3; a weak D match, TRBD1 (5 bases). Per germline, CDR1 MNHNS and CDR2 SASEGT. This CDR3 comprises 15 residues. Trimming shortened V by 2 bases and J by 4 bases, and 13 bases separated the two germline ends. The CDR3 here is CASSEWGISADTQYF. CDR3 sequence (DNA): TGTGCCAGCAGTGAATGGGGCATCAGCGCAGATACGCAGTATTTT.

V and J are TRBV6-2 or TRBV6-3 and TRBJ2-7; D call uncertain. V lost 4 bases and J 0 bases, leaving 13 bases between the germline ends. Germline V lookup: CDR1 MNHEY, CDR2 SVGEGT. The CDR3 consists of 15 residues. CDR3 in DNA: TGTGCCAGCAGTTCACCTATTGAAAGCTCCTACGAGCAGTACTTC. This translates into CASSSPIESSYEQYF.

Concerning this clonotype itself: This clone may be a read error of a much larger clone one base away. This rearrangement joins TRBV6-1 to TRBJ2-7; TRBD2 is a possible D gene (6 bases). The CDR3 covers 17 residues. From germline, CDR1 is MNHNS and CDR2 SASEGT. V was shortened by 1 base and J by 7 bases, with 23 bases between the two germline ends. The CDR3 loop reads CASSEGRLVGGYNEQYF. CDR3 nucleotides: TGTGCCAGCAGTGAAGGGCGACTAGTTGGTGGCTACAATGAGCAGTACTTC.

This clonotype was observed many times. The chain couples TRBV12-3 or TRBV12-4 to TRBJ1-3, with TRBD1 as a possible D gene (5 bases). The CDR3 is 15 residues long. V lost 2 bases, J lost 2 bases, and 10 bases lay in between. The CDR3 loop is CASSLPGRAGNTIYF. CDR3 bases: TGTGCCAGCAGTTTACCGGGCAGGGCTGGAAACACCATATATTTT.

This clonotype turned up a few times. This chain joins TRBV6-5 and TRBJ2-5; the match to TRBD2 covers 9 bases. Germline V gives CDR1 MNHEY, CDR2 SVGAGI. Trimming cost V 4 bases and J 1 base; bases outside gene matches: 4. The CDR3 covers 15 residues. The CDR3 sequence: CASSLAGVFQETQYF. The CDR3 bases are TGTGCCAGCAGTTTAGCGGGAGTCTTCCAAGAGACCCAGTACTTC.

This clonotype appeared many times. The chain recombines TRBV12-3 or TRBV12-4 with TRBJ1-4; 7 nucleotides line up with TRBD1. V dropped 5 bases and J dropped 3; count of bases not matched to a gene: 0. The CDR3 has 13 residues. CDR3 protein: CASSTGANEKLFF. Here the CDR3 DNA reads TGTGCCAGCAGTACAGGGGCTAATGAAAAACTGTTTTTT.

In this sample, this clonotype turned up many times. The chain carries TRBV15 and TRBJ2-5; D is undetermined. The CDR3 totals 12 residues. V gave up 0 bases and J gave up 3 bases, with 2 bases separating them. Germline V gene lookup returns CDR1 LNHNV and CDR2 YYDKDF (reference sequence). DNA of the CDR3: TGTGCCACCAGCAGAGACGAAGAGACCCAGTACTTC. Protein: CATSRDEETQYF.

This clonotype was recorded at least ten times. CDR3 in DNA: TGCGCCAGCAGCTGGGGACAGGGGGGGGAGACCCAGTACTTC. This translates into CASSWGQGGETQYF. The chain joins TRBV5-1 to TRBJ2-5, with 11 nucleotides matching TRBD1. Germline CDR1 and CDR2: SGHRS and YFSETQ. The CDR3 is 14 residues long. J lost 5 bases, V lost 3 bases, and 3 bases had no gene match.

This clonotype came up many times. The V gene is TRBV27, the J gene TRBJ2-2; 8 bases match TRBD2. CDR1 is MNHEY and CDR2 is SMNVEV in the germline V gene (reference sequence). This CDR3 is 17 amino acids long. V dropped 3 bases and J dropped 4; count of bases not matched to a gene: 10. The CDR3 region is CASSFLWGGRSTGELFF. Here the CDR3 DNA reads TGTGCCAGCAGTTTCCTCTGGGGCGGGAGGTCCACCGGGGAGCTGTTTTTT.

This clonotype showed up many times. The V and J genes are TRBV27 and TRBJ2-7, with 7 bases matching TRBD1. The CDR3 is 15 amino acids. V dropped 6 bases and J dropped 2; count of bases not matched to a gene: 10. Looked up from germline, CDR1 is MNHEY and CDR2 is SMNVEV (reference sequence). The CDR3 protein is CASSPRDRGTYEQYF. CDR3 DNA sequence: TGTGCCAGCAGCCCCCGGGACAGAGGCACCTACGAGCAGTACTTC.

This clonotype was observed at least ten times. V and J are TRBV12-5 and TRBJ1-1, with D maybe TRBD1 (5 bases). CDR3 length equals 13 residues. Trimming took 5 bases from V and 11 from J, leaving 18 bases between them. In germline, CDR1 is LGHNT, CDR2 FRNRAP. The CDR3 DNA reads as TGTGCTAGTGGTCGGGACTCCACGGGGACGGCTTTCTTT. This gives the protein CASGRDSTGTAFF.

This clonotype was seen a handful of times. This chain connects TRBV30 to TRBJ1-5, with 9 bases that match TRBD1. This CDR3 is 13 amino acids long. The germline V gene encodes CDR1 GTSNPN and CDR2 SVGIG (reference sequence). Germline trimming cut 2 bases from V and 6 bases from J; bases unmatched to any gene: 2. As DNA, the CDR3 is TGTGCCTGGAGTAAACAGGGGGCTCAGCCCCAGCATTTT. Its protein product is CAWSKQGAQPQHF.

In this sample, this clonotype turned up a few times. This rearrangement joins TRBV6-1 to TRBJ2-2, with unresolved D. Trimming left V 5 bases short and J 6 bases short, with 16 bases between. The CDR3 length is 15 residues. CDR1 and CDR2 (germline): MNHNS, SASEGT. The CDR3 DNA reads TGTGCCAGCAGTCTGGGCCGGTTGAATTCCGGGGAGCTGTTTTTT. Its protein is CASSLGRLNSGELFF.

The chain joins TRBV20-1 to TRBJ2-1, with 9 bases that match TRBD2. After removal of 2 bases from V and 10 bases from J, the junction contained 6 bases not matched to a gene. Germline V gives CDR1 DFQATT, CDR2 SNEGSKA (reference sequence). The CDR3 length is 13 residues. This CDR3 is CSARPAGGKEQFF. The CDR3, as DNA: TGCAGTGCTAGACCAGCGGGAGGCAAAGAGCAGTTCTTC.

This clonotype was counted ten times or more. The V call is TRBV29-1, the J call TRBJ2-3, with 8 nucleotides matching TRBD1. The CDR3 spans 16 residues. Germline assignment: CDR1 SQVTM and CDR2 ANQGSEA. The ends lost 4 bases at V and 3 bases at J; junction bases unmatched: 12. CDR3 amino acids: CSVVLIRGLRTDTQYF. CDR3 DNA: TGCAGCGTTGTTCTCATCAGGGGGCTTCGGACAGATACGCAGTATTTT.

The rearrangement joins TRBV6-4 to TRBJ2-1; D is possibly TRBD2 (6 bases). This CDR3 comprises 13 residues. Trimming stripped 5 bases from V and 9 bases from J, with 14 bases between. Germline CDR1 MRHNA, CDR2 SNTAGT. CDR3 sequence (DNA): TGTGCCAGCAGTCAAGGAGGGACGATTGAGCAGTTCTTC. Translation: CASSQGGTIEQFF.

This clonotype was detected ten times or more. CDR3 region: CSVGRLSSSTDTQYF. The DNA of the CDR3 is TGCAGCGTTGGGCGACTATCTTCTAGCACAGATACGCAGTATTTT. V is TRBV29-1 and J is TRBJ2-3; tentatively, D is TRBD2 (5 bases). Germline assignment: CDR1 SQVTM and CDR2 ANQGSEA. CDR3 length equals 15 residues. The V gene lost 4 bases and the J gene lost 0 bases, with 14 bases spanning the gap.

In this sample, this clonotype turned up a few times. This rearrangement joins TRBV29-1 to TRBJ2-2; a possible D gene is TRBD1 (5 bases). Per germline, CDR1 SQVTM and CDR2 ANQGSEA. V shed 7 bases and J shed 8 bases, with 14 bases lying between them. The CDR3 contains 12 residues. CDR3 protein: CSAREGEGELFF. CDR3 sequence (DNA): TGCAGCGCCAGGGAAGGAGAAGGGGAGCTGTTTTTT.

This clonotype was seen at least ten times. This chain joins TRBV20-1 and TRBJ2-3; 8 bases agree with TRBD2. CDR1 and CDR2 (germline): DFQATT, SNEGSKA (reference sequence). This CDR3 is built from 14 residues. Trimming removed 6 bases from V and 0 bases from J; junction bases left unmatched: 5. The CDR3 loop is CSALAGVSTDTQYF. CDR3 coding DNA: TGCAGTGCCCTAGCGGGCGTTAGCACAGATACGCAGTATTTT.

This clonotype appeared many times. The genes are TRBV7-2 and TRBJ2-7, with 11 positions matching TRBD2. This CDR3 has 16 amino acids. Germline V gives CDR1 SGHTA, CDR2 FQGNSA. Trimming at V came to 5 bases and at J to 3 bases, leaving 9 bases not matched to a gene. CDR3 protein: CASSGGRLAGGYEQYF. The CDR3 DNA sequence: TGTGCCAGCAGCGGGGGCCGGCTAGCGGGAGGCTACGAGCAGTACTTC.

The sample holds many counts of this clonotype. V gene TRBV11-2 combines with J gene TRBJ2-5, with TRBD2 matching 9 bases. The J segment lost 5 bases and the V segment lost 5 bases, leaving 12 bases of the junction unmatched. The germline V gene has CDR1 SGHAT and CDR2 FQNNGV. The CDR3 is 16 amino acids. CDR3 bases: TGTGCCAGCAGCACACTTTTAGCGGGAGACGGTGAGACCCAGTACTTC. This sequence encodes CASSTLLAGDGETQYF.